This TCR beta chain originates from a study of blood T cell repertoires in COVID-19. Methods used by the authors: Counts of nucleated cells, estimated from reference gene primer amplification, were obtained. Libraries were prepared by immunoSEQ multiplex PCR; TCRdb keeps only in-frame clonotypes and omits some of them. From that table come the V and J calls and clone size; the DNA was used to work out D and trimming. The data contain 50,000 to 60,000 clones, 90% of them singletons. The CDR3 consists of 16 residues. The V end was cut by 0 bases, the J end by 0 bases, with 6 bases between. Germline loops: CDR1 LGHDT, CDR2 YNNKEL (reference sequence).

Input material: peripheral blood. The receptor was isolated from a woman older than 75 with acute or convalescent COVID-19. This chain uses TRBV3-1 (or the pseudogene TRBV3-2) with TRBJ2-6, with D unclear. The CDR3 DNA is TGTGCCAGCAGCCAAGAGTCCGGCTCTGGGGCCAACGTCCTGACTTTC. Amino acids: CASSQESGSGANVLTF.